This is a list of T cell receptor beta chains from one sample in a study of cytotoxic CD8 clonotypes in ibrutinib-treated CLL. Sequencing was performed with immunoSEQ multiplex PCR; in TCRdb, only in-frame clones are kept and a portion is missing. The data hold 100,000 to 150,000 clones, with approximately 83% observed a single time. Material: PBMCs, obtained after 24 months of ibrutinib treatment. All receptors derive from a human donor with chronic lymphocytic leukemia. Each CDR3 is given with its conserved first and last residue. The D gene is left open where the match is weak. Rows give clone size only sometimes, using once, few, many, or a class for an expanded clone.

j_call v_call clone_size cdr3_length d_call cdr3_nt cdr3_aa
TRBJ1-3 TRBV18 - 17 TRBD1 TGTGCCAGCTCAGCATCTGAGGGGGCAACGACTGGAAACACCATATATTTT CASSASEGATTGNTIYF
TRBJ2-3 TRBV4-2 once 15 - TGTGCCAGCAGCGAGATGACTTGGGCTACAGATACGCAGTATTTT CASSEMTWATDTQYF
TRBJ2-5 TRBV4-2 once 15 - TGTGCCAGCAGCCAAGGGTGGCCAGGCCAAGAGACCCAGTACTTC CASSQGWPGQETQYF
TRBJ2-7 TRBV5-1 - 14 TRBD1 TGCGCCAGCAGCCAGCCGGGACAGGCCTACGAGCAGTACTTC CASSQPGQAYEQYF
TRBJ2-7 TRBV28 - 16 TRBD1 TGTGCCAGCAGGGGGACAGGGGGCGGACTAACCTACGAGCAGTACTTC CASRGTGGGLTYEQYF
TRBJ1-5 TRBV7-6 - 16 - TGTGCCAGCAGCTTAGGGCAGGGGAAAAGCAATCAGCCCCAGCATTTT CASSLGQGKSNQPQHF
TRBJ1-1 TRBV4-1 - 15 - TGCGCCAGCAGCCAAGTTGGGGCAGGGAACACTGAAGCTTTCTTT CASSQVGAGNTEAFF
TRBJ1-5 TRBV6-1 - 15 TRBD1 TGTGCCAGCAGTGCCGGACAGGGGGTTAACCAGCCCCAGCATTTT CASSAGQGVNQPQHF
TRBJ2-5 TRBV28 - 12 - TGTGCCAGCAGGGACGCCCAAGAGACCCAGTACTTC CASRDAQETQYF
TRBJ2-7 TRBV18 - 12 - TGTGCCAGCTCACCCGAGCGCGAGGAGCAGTACTTC CASSPEREEQYF
TRBJ2-3 TRBV2 - 14 TRBD1 TGTGCCGGCCGACAGGGGGCAGGGTCAGATACGCAGTATTTT CAGRQGAGSDTQYF
TRBJ2-3 TRBV7-2 - 13 - TGTGCCAGCAGCTTAGGGATGGATGATACGCAGTATTTT CASSLGMDDTQYF
TRBJ1-3 TRBV7-2 - 14 - TGTGCCAGCAGCTTGGGGGGGAGTGGAAACACCATATATTTT CASSLGGSGNTIYF
TRBJ1-5 TRBV9 - 15 - TGTGCCAGCAGCAGGGGTCCCGATAGCAATCAGCCCCAGCATTTT CASSRGPDSNQPQHF
TRBJ1-4 TRBV4-3 - 14 - TGCGCCAGCAGCCCAGGTTTTACTAATGAAAAACTGTTTTTT CASSPGFTNEKLFF
TRBJ1-5 TRBV5-1 - 15 - TGCGCCAGCAGCTTGGTTGGGGGGCTGGGTCAGCCCCAGCATTTT CASSLVGGLGQPQHF
TRBJ2-5 TRBV7-2 - 14 - TGTGCCAGCAGTCTTCTGGAATCCTCGGAGACCCAGTACTTC CASSLLESSETQYF
TRBJ1-2 TRBV7-8 - 13 - TGTGCCAGCAGCTTAGGTGGAAGCTATGGCTACACCTTC CASSLGGSYGYTF
TRBJ2-3 TRBV7-9 - 15 TRBD2 TGTGCCAGCAGCTGGACTAGCGGGACGAGAGATACGCAGTATTTT CASSWTSGTRDTQYF
TRBJ1-2 TRBV28 - 14 TRBD1 TGTGCCAGCAGTTTATTACAGGGGACCTATGGCTACACCTTC CASSLLQGTYGYTF
TRBJ1-6 TRBV18 - 14 - TGTGCCAGCTCACCGAAAAGCTTTAATTCACCCCTCCACTTT CASSPKSFNSPLHF
TRBJ2-1 TRBV20-1 - 10 - TGCAGCCCCCTCCGGGATGACCTGCTCTTC CSPLRDDLLF
TRBJ2-7 TRBV6-1 - 16 - TGTGCCAGCAGGGAATCCCACTTAGGCAGGGGGGACGAGCAGTACTTC CASRESHLGRGDEQYF
TRBJ1-5 TRBV7-2 - 15 TRBD1 TGTGCCAGCAGCTTGGACAGGGGAGGCAATCAGCCCCAGCATTTT CASSLDRGGNQPQHF
TRBJ2-7 TRBV14 - 14 - TGTGCCAGCAGCCAAGATATCAGAAGCTTGGAGCAGTACTTC CASSQDIRSLEQYF
TRBJ2-1 TRBV7-7 - 16 - TGTGCTAGCAGCTTACGGGGCGGTAGCTCCTACAATGAGCAGTTCTTC CASSLRGGSSYNEQFF
TRBJ2-3 TRBV6-1 - 14 - TGTGCCAGCAGCGACTTCTGGAACACAGATACGCAGTATTTT CASSDFWNTDTQYF
TRBJ2-2 TRBV30 - 14 - TGTGCCTGGAGTGCTGCACAGGGATCCGGGGAGCTGTTTTTT CAWSAAQGSGELFF
TRBJ2-7 TRBV7-2 - 14 TRBD2 TGTGCCAGCAGCTTTGCGGGAGGGCTCGACGAGCAGTACTTC CASSFAGGLDEQYF
TRBJ2-4 TRBV19 - 16 - TGTGCCAGTAGTATTGTCGGCAGGGGAACCAAAAACATTCAGTACTTC CASSIVGRGTKNIQYF
TRBJ2-7 TRBV6-1 - 11 - TGTGCCAGCAGTGAGCACTACGAGCAGTACTTC CASSEHYEQYF
TRBJ1-4 TRBV7-2 - 15 - TGTGCCAGCAGCACCACAGCGAACCCCAATGAAAAACTGTTTTTT CASSTTANPNEKLFF
TRBJ2-1 TRBV25-1 - 13 TRBD2 TGTGCCAGCAGTTGGACTAGCGTCGGGGAGCAGTTCTTC CASSWTSVGEQFF
TRBJ2-1 TRBV7-6 - 12 - TGTGCCAGCAGCTTCTTAGAAAATGAGCAGTTCTTC CASSFLENEQFF
TRBJ1-5 TRBV6-5 few 12 TRBD1 TGTGCCAGCAGACAGGGGGATCAGCCCCAGCATTTT CASRQGDQPQHF
TRBJ1-3 TRBV11-3 - 16 - TGTGCCAGCAGCTTAGACGACAGCGGCTCTGGAAACACCATATATTTT CASSLDDSGSGNTIYF
TRBJ2-5 TRBV4-2 once 13 - TGTGCCAGCAGCCAAGTTAACCAAGAGACCCAGTACTTC CASSQVNQETQYF
TRBJ2-2 TRBV2 - 14 - TGTGCCAGCAGTGTAAGGAGGGACCCCGGGGAGCTGTTTTTT CASSVRRDPGELFF
TRBJ1-5 TRBV7-2 - 13 - TGTGCCAGCAGCTTAGGTACCAGGAGGCCCCAGCATTTT CASSLGTRRPQHF
TRBJ1-2 TRBV18 few 17 - TGTGCCAGCTCACCTCCCGATGGGGGCAGGGTAGGCTATGGCTACACCTTC CASSPPDGGRVGYGYTF
TRBJ2-5 TRBV6-5 - 13 TRBD1 TGTGCCAGTGGACAGGGTATACAAGAGACCCAGTACTTC CASGQGIQETQYF